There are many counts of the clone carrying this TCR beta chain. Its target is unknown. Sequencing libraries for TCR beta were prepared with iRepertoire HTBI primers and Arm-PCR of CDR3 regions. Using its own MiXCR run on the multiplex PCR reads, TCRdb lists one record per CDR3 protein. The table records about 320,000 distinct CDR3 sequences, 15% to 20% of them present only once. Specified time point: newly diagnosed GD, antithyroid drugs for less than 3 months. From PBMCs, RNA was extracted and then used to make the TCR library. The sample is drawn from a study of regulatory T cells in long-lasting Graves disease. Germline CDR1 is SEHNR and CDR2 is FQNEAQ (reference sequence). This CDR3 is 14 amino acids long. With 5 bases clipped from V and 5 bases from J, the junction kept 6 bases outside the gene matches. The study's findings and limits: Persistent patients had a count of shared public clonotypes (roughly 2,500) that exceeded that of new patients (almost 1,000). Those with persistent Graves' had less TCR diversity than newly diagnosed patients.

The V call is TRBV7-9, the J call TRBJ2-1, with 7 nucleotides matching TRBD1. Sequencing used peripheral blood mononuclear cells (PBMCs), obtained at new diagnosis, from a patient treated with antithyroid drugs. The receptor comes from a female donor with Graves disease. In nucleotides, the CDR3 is TGTGCCAGCAGCCCACCGGACAGGCACAATGAGCAGTTCTTC. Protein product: CASSPPDRHNEQFF.